This T cell receptor (beta chain) was recorded in a study of cytomegalovirus exposure and HLA in healthy donors. This clone was seen more than once but under ten times. Both 60 Vbeta primers and 13 Jbeta primers went into the PCR. TCRdb's table, derived via immunoSEQ multiplex PCR, lists solely in-frame clones and lacks some. The sample holds 150,000 to 200,000 clones, more than 65% seen once. In germline, CDR1 is MDHEN, CDR2 SYDVKM. V lost 4 bases to trimming and J lost 7 bases; unmatched junction nucleotides: 10. This CDR3 is built from 16 residues. The receptor was derived from a man between 18 and 29 years old in good health and CMV-seropositive. This chain uses TRBV28 with TRBJ2-7; 13 bases agree with TRBD2. The sequenced sample was PBMCs. The CDR3 spells CASSSVLAGGLGEQYV. The CDR3 nucleotides are TGTGCCAGCAGTTCCGTACTAGCGGGGGGGCTAGGGGAGCAGTACGTC.